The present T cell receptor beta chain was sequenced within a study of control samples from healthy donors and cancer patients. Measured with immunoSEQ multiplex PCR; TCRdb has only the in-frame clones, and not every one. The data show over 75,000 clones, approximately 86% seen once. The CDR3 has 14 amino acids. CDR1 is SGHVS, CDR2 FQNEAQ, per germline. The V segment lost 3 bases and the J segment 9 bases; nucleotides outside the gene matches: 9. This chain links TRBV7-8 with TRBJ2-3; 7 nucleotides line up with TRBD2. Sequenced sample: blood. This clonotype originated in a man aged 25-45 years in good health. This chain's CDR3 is CASSLLTSLITQYF. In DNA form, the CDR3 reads TGTGCCAGCAGCTTGTTGACTAGCCTTATCACGCAGTATTTT.